This record covers a single T cell receptor beta chain. The antigen remains unidentified. CD4+ cells underwent separation, giving CD45RA+ naive and CD45RA-negative memory subsets. The assay ran at deep level. TCRdb's copy holds only in-frame clones and misses some; the assay was immunoSEQ multiplex PCR. Seen here are under 1,100,000 clones, 75% to 80% observed once, and the top ten hold around 0.6%. The germline V gene has CDR1 LNHDA and CDR2 SQIVND (reference sequence). Trimming stripped 8 bases from V and 3 bases from J, with 13 bases between. CDR3 size: 13 residues. These data come from a study of shared clonotypes between healthy human individuals. Study information: Researchers drew samples from a couple of women and three men aged 18 to 49.

Study-wide findings and caveats: The study found lower generation probabilities in non-shared clonotypes than in those shared by all four donors.

The material sequenced was memory CD4+ T cells from PBMCs. Subset defined: CD45RA-negative fraction. The chain joins TRBV19 to TRBJ1-2; TRBD1 is a possible D gene (5 bases). This receptor was identified in a man younger than 35 in good health. Some clones in this sample may be carry-over from other donors' samples. CDR3 sequence reads: CASRTRGYYGYTF. The CDR3 nucleotides are TGTGCCAGTCGAACCCGGGGCTACTATGGCTACACCTTC.